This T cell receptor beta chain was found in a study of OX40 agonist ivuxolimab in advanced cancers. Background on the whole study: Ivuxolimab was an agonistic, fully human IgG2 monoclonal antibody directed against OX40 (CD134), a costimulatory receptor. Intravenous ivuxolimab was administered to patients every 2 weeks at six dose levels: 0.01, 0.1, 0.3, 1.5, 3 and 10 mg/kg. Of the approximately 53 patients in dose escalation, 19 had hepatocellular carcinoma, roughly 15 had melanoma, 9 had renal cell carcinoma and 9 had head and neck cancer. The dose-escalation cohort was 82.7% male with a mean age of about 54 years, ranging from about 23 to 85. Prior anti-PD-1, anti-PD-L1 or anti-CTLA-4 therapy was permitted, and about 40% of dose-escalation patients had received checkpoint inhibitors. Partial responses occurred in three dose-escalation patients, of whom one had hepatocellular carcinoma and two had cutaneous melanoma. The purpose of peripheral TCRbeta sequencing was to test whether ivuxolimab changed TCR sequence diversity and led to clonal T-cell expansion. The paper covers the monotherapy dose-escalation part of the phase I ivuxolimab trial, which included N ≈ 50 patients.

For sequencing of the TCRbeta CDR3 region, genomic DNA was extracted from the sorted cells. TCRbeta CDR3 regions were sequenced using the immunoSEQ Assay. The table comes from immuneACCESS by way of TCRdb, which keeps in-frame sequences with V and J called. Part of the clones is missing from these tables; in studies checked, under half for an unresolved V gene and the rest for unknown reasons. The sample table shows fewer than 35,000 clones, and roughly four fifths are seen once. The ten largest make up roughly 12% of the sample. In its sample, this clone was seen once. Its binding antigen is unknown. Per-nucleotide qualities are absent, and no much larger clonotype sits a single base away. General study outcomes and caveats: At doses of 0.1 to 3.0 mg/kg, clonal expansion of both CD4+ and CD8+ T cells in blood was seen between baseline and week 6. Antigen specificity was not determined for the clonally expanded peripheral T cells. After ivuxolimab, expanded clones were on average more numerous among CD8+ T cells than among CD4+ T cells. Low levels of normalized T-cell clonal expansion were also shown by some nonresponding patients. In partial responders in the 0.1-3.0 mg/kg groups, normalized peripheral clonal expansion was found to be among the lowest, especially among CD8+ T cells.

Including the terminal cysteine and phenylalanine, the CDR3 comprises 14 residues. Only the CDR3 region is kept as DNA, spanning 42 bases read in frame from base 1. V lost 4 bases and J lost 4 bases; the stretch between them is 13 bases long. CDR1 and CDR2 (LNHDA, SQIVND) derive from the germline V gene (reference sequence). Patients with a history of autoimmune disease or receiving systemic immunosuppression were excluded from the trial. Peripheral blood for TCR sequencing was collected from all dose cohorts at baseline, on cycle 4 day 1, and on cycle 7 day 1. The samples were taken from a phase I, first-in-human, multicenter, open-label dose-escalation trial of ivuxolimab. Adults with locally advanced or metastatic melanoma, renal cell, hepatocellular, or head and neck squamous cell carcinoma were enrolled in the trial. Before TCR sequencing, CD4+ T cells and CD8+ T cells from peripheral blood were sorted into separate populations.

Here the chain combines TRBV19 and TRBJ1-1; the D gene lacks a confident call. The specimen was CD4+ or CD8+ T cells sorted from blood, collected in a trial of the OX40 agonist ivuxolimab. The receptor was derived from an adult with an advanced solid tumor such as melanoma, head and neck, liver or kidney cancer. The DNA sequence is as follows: TGTGCCAGTAGTAGCGTGGGGTCGAGCACTGAAGCTTTCTTT. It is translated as CASSSVGSSTEAFF. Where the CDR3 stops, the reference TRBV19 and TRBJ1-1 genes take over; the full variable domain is DGGITQSPKYLFRKEGQNVTLSCEQNLNHDAMYWYRQDPGQGLRLIYYSQIVNDFQKGDIAEGYSVSREKKESFPLTVTSAQKNPTAFYLCASSSVGSSTEAFFGQGTRLTVV.